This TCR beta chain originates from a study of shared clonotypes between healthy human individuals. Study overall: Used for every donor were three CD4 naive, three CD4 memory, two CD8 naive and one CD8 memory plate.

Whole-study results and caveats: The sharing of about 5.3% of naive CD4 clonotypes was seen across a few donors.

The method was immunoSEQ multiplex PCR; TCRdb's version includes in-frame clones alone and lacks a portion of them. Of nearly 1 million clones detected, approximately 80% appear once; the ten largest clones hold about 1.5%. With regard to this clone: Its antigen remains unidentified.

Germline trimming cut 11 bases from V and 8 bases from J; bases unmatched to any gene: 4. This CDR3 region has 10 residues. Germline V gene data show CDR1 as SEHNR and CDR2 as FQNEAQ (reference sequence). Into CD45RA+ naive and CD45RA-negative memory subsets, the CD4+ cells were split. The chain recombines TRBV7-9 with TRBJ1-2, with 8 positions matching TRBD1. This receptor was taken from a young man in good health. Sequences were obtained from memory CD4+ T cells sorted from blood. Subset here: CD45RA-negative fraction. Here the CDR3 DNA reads TGTGCCGGGGACAGGACAGGCTACACCTTC. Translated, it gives CAGDRTGYTF.